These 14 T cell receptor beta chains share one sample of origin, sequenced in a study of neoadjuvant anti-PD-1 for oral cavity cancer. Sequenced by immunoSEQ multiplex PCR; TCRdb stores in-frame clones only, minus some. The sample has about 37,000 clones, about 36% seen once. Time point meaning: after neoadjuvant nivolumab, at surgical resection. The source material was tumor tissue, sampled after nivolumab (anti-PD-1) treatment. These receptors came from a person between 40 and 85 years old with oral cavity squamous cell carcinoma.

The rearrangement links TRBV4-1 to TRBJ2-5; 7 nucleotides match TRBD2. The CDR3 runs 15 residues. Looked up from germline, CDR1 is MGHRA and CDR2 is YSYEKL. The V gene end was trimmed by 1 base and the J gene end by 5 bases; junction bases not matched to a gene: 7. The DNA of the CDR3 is TGCGCCAGCAGCCAAGTCGGCAGCGGGATTGAGACCCAGTACTTC. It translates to CASSQVGSGIETQYF.

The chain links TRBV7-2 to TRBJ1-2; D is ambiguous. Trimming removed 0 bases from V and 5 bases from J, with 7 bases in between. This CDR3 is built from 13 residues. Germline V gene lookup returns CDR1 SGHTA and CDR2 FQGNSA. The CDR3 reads CASSLASEYGYTF. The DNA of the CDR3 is TGTGCCAGCAGCTTAGCGTCGGAGTATGGCTACACCTTC.

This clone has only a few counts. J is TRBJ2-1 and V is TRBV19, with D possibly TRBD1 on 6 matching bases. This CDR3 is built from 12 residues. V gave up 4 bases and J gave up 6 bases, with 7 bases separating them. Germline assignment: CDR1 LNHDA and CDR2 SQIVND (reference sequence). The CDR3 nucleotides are TGTGCCAGTAGTACACAGGGCAATGAGCAGTTCTTC. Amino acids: CASSTQGNEQFF.

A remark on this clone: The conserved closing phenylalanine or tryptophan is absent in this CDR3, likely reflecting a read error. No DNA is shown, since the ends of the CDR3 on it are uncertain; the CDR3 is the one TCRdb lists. The CDR3 region is CASSSRSI. The V call is TRBV3-1 (or the pseudogene TRBV3-2), the J call TRBJ2-7. Germline V gene data show CDR1 as LGHDT and CDR2 as YNNKEL (reference sequence). With termini counted, the CDR3 has 8 amino acids.

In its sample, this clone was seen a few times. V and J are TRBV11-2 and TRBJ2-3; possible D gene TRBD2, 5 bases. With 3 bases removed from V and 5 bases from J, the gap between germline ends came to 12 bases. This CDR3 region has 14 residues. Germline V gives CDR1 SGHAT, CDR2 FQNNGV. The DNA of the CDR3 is TGTGCCAGCAGCTTTTTTAGCGCCAAAGATACGCAGTATTTT. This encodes CASSFFSAKDTQYF.

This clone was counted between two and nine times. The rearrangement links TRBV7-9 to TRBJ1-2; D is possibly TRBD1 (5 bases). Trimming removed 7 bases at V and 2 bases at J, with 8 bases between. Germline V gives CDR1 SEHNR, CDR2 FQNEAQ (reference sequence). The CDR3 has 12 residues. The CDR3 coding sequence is TGTGCCAGCAACCGGGACAACTATGGCTACACCTTC. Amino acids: CASNRDNYGYTF.

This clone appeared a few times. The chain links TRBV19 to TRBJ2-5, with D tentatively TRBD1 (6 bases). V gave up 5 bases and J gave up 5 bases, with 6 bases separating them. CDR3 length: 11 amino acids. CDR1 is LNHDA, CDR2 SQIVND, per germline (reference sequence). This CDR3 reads CASSQGETQYF. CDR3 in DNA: TGTGCCAGTAGTCAGGGGGAGACCCAGTACTTC. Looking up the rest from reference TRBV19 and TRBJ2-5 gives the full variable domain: DGGITQSPKYLFRKEGQNVTLSCEQNLNHDAMYWYRQDPGQGLRLIYYSQIVNDFQKGDIAEGYSVSREKKESFPLTVTSAQKNPTAFYLCASSQGETQYFGPGTRLLVL.

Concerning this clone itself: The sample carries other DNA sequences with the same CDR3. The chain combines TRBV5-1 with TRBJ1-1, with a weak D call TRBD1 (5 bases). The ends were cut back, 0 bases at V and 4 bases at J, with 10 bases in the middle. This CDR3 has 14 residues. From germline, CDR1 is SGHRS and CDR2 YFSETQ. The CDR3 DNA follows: TGCGCCAGCAGCTTGGATCCGGGGGGCACTGAAGCTTTCTTT. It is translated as CASSLDPGGTEAFF.

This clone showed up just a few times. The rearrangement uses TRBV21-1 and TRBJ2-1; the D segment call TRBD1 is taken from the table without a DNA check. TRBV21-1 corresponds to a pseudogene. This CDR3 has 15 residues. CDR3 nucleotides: TGTGCCAGCAGCGGGGGGGGACAGGGTAACAATGAGCAGTTCTTC. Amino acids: CASSGGGQGNNEQFF.

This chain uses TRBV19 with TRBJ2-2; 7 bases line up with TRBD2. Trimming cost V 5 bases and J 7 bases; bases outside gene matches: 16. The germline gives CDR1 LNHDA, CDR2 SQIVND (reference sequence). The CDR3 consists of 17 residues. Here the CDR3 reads CASSLRGRVLGSGELFF. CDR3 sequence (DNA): TGTGCCAGTAGTCTCCGGGGGAGGGTCCTTGGAAGCGGGGAGCTGTTTTTT. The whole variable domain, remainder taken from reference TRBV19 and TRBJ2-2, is DGGITQSPKYLFRKEGQNVTLSCEQNLNHDAMYWYRQDPGQGLRLIYYSQIVNDFQKGDIAEGYSVSREKKESFPLTVTSAQKNPTAFYLCASSLRGRVLGSGELFFGEGSRLTVL.

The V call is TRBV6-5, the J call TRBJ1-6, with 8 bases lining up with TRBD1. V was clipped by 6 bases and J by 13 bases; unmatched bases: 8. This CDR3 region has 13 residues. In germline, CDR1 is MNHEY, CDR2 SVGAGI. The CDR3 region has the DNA TGTGCCAGCAGAAGACAGGGGTTGGACCCCCTCCACTTT. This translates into CASRRQGLDPLHF.

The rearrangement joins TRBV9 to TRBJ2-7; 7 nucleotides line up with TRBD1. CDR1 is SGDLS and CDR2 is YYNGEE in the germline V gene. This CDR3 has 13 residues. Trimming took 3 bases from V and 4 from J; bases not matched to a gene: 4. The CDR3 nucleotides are TGTGCCAGCAGCGGACAGGGTGGGTACGAGCAGTACTTC. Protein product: CASSGQGGYEQYF. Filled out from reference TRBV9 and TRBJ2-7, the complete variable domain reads DSGVTQTPKHLITATGQRVTLRCSPRSGDLSVYWYQQSLDQGLQFLIQYYNGEERAKGNILERFSAQQFPDLHSELNLSSLELGDSALYFCASSGQGGYEQYFGPGTRLTVT.

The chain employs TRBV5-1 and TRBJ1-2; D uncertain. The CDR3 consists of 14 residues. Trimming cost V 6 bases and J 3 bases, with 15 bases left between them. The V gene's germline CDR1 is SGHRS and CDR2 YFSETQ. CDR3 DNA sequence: TGCGCCAGCATGCCGACGGGAAGTGACTATGGCTACACCTTC. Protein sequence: CASMPTGSDYGYTF.

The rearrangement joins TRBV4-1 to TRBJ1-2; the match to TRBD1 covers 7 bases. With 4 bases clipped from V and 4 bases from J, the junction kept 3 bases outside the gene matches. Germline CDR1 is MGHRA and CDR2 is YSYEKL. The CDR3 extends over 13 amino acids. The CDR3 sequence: CASSPAGGYGYTF. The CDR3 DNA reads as TGCGCCAGCAGCCCGGCAGGGGGCTATGGCTACACCTTC.